The T cell receptor (beta chain) under discussion was sequenced for a study of blood T cell repertoires in COVID-19. Study in general: COVID-19 samples collected from the United States, Italy and Spain covered acute and convalescent phases.

The authors' processing: Estimates of nucleated cell counts were drawn from the amplification of reference gene primers. Assay: immunoSEQ multiplex PCR; the TCRdb copy retains only in-frame clones and omits some. V, J and clone size reflect that table, while D and trimming were determined from the DNA. The repertoire holds 100,000 to 150,000 clones, with approximately 70% as singletons. J gave up 2 bases and V 5 bases, and 7 bases lay outside the gene matches. Germline V CDR1 and CDR2: KGHSH, LQKENI. This CDR3 has 15 amino acids. This chain uses TRBV18 with TRBJ2-5; 8 bases match TRBD1. This TCR was recovered from a woman between 65 and 79 years old with acute or convalescent COVID-19. Sequenced input: peripheral blood. The CDR3 DNA sequence: TGTGCCAGCTCATACGGACAGGGACTGCAAGAGACCCAGTACTTC. Encoded protein: CASSYGQGLQETQYF.